This TCR beta chain was identified in a study of graft-versus-host responses after intestinal transplantation. The assay was immunoSEQ multiplex PCR, and TCRdb's table has in-frame clones only and misses some. The sample includes about 14,000 clones, 84% of them seen just once. The length of the CDR3 is 13 residues. The germline V and J ends were trimmed by 5 bases and 0 bases, with 7 bases remaining between them. The germline CDR1 and CDR2 sequences are SGHNT and YYREEE (reference sequence). The rearrangement joins TRBV5-4 to TRBJ2-3; D perhaps matches TRBD1 (6 bases). Here the sequenced sample was PBMCs, taken after intestinal transplantation. The clonotype was recovered from a human patient who received an intestinal transplant, so some T cells may come from the graft donor. The CDR3 reads CASRGASTDTQYF. The CDR3 bases are TGTGCCAGCAGGGGGGCTAGCACAGATACGCAGTATTTT.